This T cell receptor beta chain was identified in a study of T-cell memory formation after mild COVID-19. Study-wide results and limits: Whereas later expanders leaned CD4+, clones contracting day 15 to 85 showed a balanced CD4/CD8 makeup. Certain responding clones were present in pre-infection memory, suggesting participation of cross-reactive memory.

MiXCR was run by TCRdb on the 5' RACE reads, yielding one entry per CDR3 protein. This table has roughly 300,000 distinct CDR3 sequences, under 20% appearing once. The CDR3 sequence is 16 residues long. Germline CDR1 and CDR2: SGHTA and FQGNSA. This clonotype was seen a handful of times. Its antigen is unknown. At one of its ends the junction is not consistent with the germline gene, which may arise from a read error. V usage is TRBV7-2 and J usage is TRBJ2-5; 11 nucleotides match TRBD2. The sample was PBMCs or a T cell subset sorted from them (not recorded which). The source of this sequence is a man younger than 35 who had mild COVID-19 (a few samples of this study predate the infection). Cell type and time point are not known. The CDR3 spells CASSIAGGPWEETQYF. CDR3 in DNA: TGTGCCAGCAGCATAGCGGGGGGGCCCTGGGAAGAGACCCAGTACTTC.